This T cell receptor (beta chain) was recorded in a study of post-analysis software for immune sequencing data. Built from TCR beta cDNA, the libraries had unique molecular identifiers in them. MiXCR was run by TCRdb on the PCR reads, yielding one entry per CDR3 protein. The sample has 600,000 to 750,000 distinct CDR3 sequences, 55% to 60% seen once. The origin of this receptor is a girl aged 2-10 years with multiple sclerosis. The material sequenced was blood.

CDR3 coding DNA: TGCGCCAGCAGCTTGACACCCAATCAGCCCCAGCATTTT. It is translated as CASSLTPNQPQHF. The chain recombines TRBV5-1 with TRBJ1-5, with unresolved D. The germline CDR1 and CDR2 sequences are SGHRS and YFSETQ. There are 13 residues in the CDR3. The germline V and J ends were trimmed by 1 base and 3 bases, with 5 bases remaining between them.